These 22 T cell receptor beta chains share one sample of origin, sequenced in a study of blood T cell repertoires in COVID-19. Measured with immunoSEQ multiplex PCR; TCRdb has only the in-frame clones, and not every one. The sample yields around 100,000 clones, more than 85% seen once. The specimen sequenced was peripheral blood. All receptors derive from a man in his fifties with active COVID-19.

The J gene is TRBJ1-1, the V gene TRBV30, with a possible D match to TRBD1 (5 bases). This CDR3 has 13 residues. Germline CDR1 is GTSNPN and CDR2 is SVGIG (reference sequence). Between the trimmed V and J ends, which lost 2 bases and 5 bases, there was a span of 12 bases. CDR3 in DNA: TGTGCCTGGAGTCGCAGGGTGAGGACTGAAGCTTTCTTT. Its protein product is CAWSRRVRTEAFF.

The chain uses TRBV18 and TRBJ1-6; 8 bases are a match to TRBD1. With V trimmed by 4 bases and J by 5 bases, 1 base remained unmatched. CDR1 is KGHSH, CDR2 LQKENI, per germline. The CDR3 runs 14 residues. In DNA form, the CDR3 reads TGTGCCAGCTCACTGACAGGGGATAATTCACCCCTCCACTTT. This gives the protein CASSLTGDNSPLHF.

The chain combines TRBV18 with TRBJ2-1, with 8 bases aligning to TRBD1. Germline CDR1 reads KGHSH; CDR2 reads LQKENI. This CDR3 spans 15 amino acids. Unmatched junction bases numbered 13, after V lost 6 bases and J lost 9 bases. CDR3 region: CASSRRQGIGVEQFF. CDR3 in DNA: TGTGCCAGCTCGCGCCGACAGGGGATAGGGGTTGAGCAGTTCTTC. The variable domain in full, with the rest retrieved from reference TRBV18 and TRBJ2-1, is NAGVMQNPRHLVRRRGQEARLRCSPMKGHSHVYWYRQLPEEGLKFMVYLQKENIIDESGMPKERFSAEFPKEGPSILRIQQVVRGDSAAYFCASSRRQGIGVEQFFGPGTRLTVL.

DNA of the CDR3: TGTGCTAGTGGTTTGGCGGCTCCGGGTCTCAGGGGGAGTCAGCCCCAGCATTTT. Its translation is CASGLAAPGLRGSQPQHF. The chain has TRBV12-5 and TRBJ1-5, with 7 nucleotides matching TRBD1. Germline V gene data show CDR1 as LGHNT and CDR2 as FRNRAP. V was pared by 1 base and J by 6 bases, with 15 bases of the junction left unmatched. The CDR3 consists of 18 residues.

J is TRBJ1-4 and V is TRBV11-2; no reliable D call. Germline V gene data show CDR1 as SGHAT and CDR2 as FQNNGV. This CDR3 contains 15 residues. The V end lost 0 bases, the J end lost 3 bases, and 8 bases lay between the germline ends. For the CDR3, the DNA is TGTGCCAGCAGCTTAGAGACGAGGCCTAATGAAAAACTGTTTTTT. Its protein is CASSLETRPNEKLFF.

The gene calls are TRBV3-1 (or the pseudogene TRBV3-2) and TRBJ2-2, with 8 bases aligning to TRBD1. V was clipped by 1 base and J by 4 bases; unmatched bases: 5. CDR3 length: 16 residues. Germline CDR1 and CDR2: LGHDT and YNNKEL (reference sequence). CDR3 nucleotide sequence: TGTGCCAGCAGCCAAGGTGGGACAGGCCGCACCGGGGAGCTGTTTTTT. Translation gives CASSQGGTGRTGELFF.

This clone was counted between two and nine times. This chain connects TRBV24-1 to TRBJ2-1; 7 bases match TRBD2. Germline CDR1 is KGHDR and CDR2 is SFDVKD. V lost 4 bases and J lost 7; bases outside the gene matches: 27. CDR3 length equals 21 residues. In DNA, the CDR3 is TGTGCCACCAGTGACAGGGATAAAGGATTAACGGGCGGGAGTACAAGGAATGAGCAGTTCTTC. Translation gives CATSDRDKGLTGGSTRNEQFF.

This clone was recorded only once. The DNA for the CDR3 is TGTGCCAGCAGCTTAGACGGGCGGGGAGGCTACACCTTC. This codes for CASSLDGRGGYTF. V and J are TRBV7-2 and TRBJ1-2; no clear D. From germline, CDR1 is SGHTA and CDR2 FQGNSA. V lost 1 base and J 8 bases, leaving 11 bases between the germline ends. The CDR3 is 13 residues long.

The chain links TRBV6-5 to TRBJ2-2, with a weak D call TRBD2 (6 bases). The CDR3 contains 13 residues. Germline V gives CDR1 MNHEY, CDR2 SVGAGI. Trimming shortened V by 6 bases and J by 3 bases, and 8 bases separated the two germline ends. CDR3 nucleotide sequence: TGTGCCAGCAGCAGGAGGGACACCGGGGAGCTGTTTTTT. Its translation: CASSRRDTGELFF.

This chain joins TRBV7-9 and TRBJ2-7, with TRBD1 matching over 8 bases. This CDR3 region has 16 residues. Trimming removed 5 bases from V and 6 bases from J; junction bases left unmatched: 15. Looked up from germline, CDR1 is SEHNR and CDR2 is FQNEAQ (reference sequence). The CDR3 DNA reads as TGTGCCAGCAGCCCCCAAGGACAGGGAGGTGTTGGCGAGCAGTACGTC. Protein product: CASSPQGQGGVGEQYV.

The chain is built from TRBV7-2 and TRBJ2-6; 10 bases are a match to TRBD1. Germline assignment: CDR1 SGHTA and CDR2 FQGNSA. V trimming: 2 bases; J trimming: 13 bases; junction bases outside the gene matches: 11. This CDR3 comprises 16 residues. CDR3 residues: CASSLIGTGVTGVLTF. The CDR3 nucleotides are TGTGCCAGCAGCTTAATTGGGACAGGGGTAACTGGGGTCCTGACTTTC.

V usage is TRBV18 and J usage is TRBJ2-7; 9 positions agree with TRBD1. The germline gives CDR1 KGHSH, CDR2 LQKENI. J gave up 5 bases and V 5 bases, and 10 bases lay outside the gene matches. The CDR3 is made up of 15 amino acids. CDR3 in amino acids: CASSILGTGFNEQYV. As DNA, the CDR3 is TGTGCCAGCTCAATTCTCGGGACAGGGTTCAACGAGCAGTACGTC.

V and J are TRBV3-1 (or the pseudogene TRBV3-2) and TRBJ1-1; 8 positions match TRBD1. The length of the CDR3 is 15 residues. Germline V gene sequence: CDR1 LGHDT, CDR2 YNNKEL (reference sequence). The junction had 7 bases not matched to a gene; V was cut back by 4 bases and J by 3 bases. As DNA, the CDR3 is TGTGCCAGCAGCCTAACCCAGGGGGCGGACACTGAAGCTTTCTTT. Protein: CASSLTQGADTEAFF.

J is TRBJ1-2 and V is TRBV5-1; 7 bases match TRBD1. Germline values: CDR1 SGHRS, CDR2 YFSETQ. The CDR3 has 14 residues. V gave up 5 bases and J gave up 0 bases; unmatched junction bases: 4. DNA of the CDR3: TGCGCCAGCAGGGGGACAGACGCTAACTATGGCTACACCTTC. Its protein is CASRGTDANYGYTF.

The CDR3 DNA reads as TGTGCCAGCAGCCAAGATCAGAGGGTATCGGATTCACCCCTCCACTTT. This translates into CASSQDQRVSDSPLHF. The V call is TRBV3-1 (or the pseudogene TRBV3-2), the J call TRBJ1-6; D unclear. V shed 0 bases and J shed 8 bases, with 14 bases lying between them. Germline CDR1 and CDR2: LGHDT and YNNKEL (reference sequence). This CDR3 region has 16 residues.

This clone showed up just once. This chain connects TRBV3-1 (or the pseudogene TRBV3-2) to TRBJ2-5; TRBD2 matches 7 bases. CDR3 length: 15 amino acids. V lost 2 bases to trimming and J lost 4 bases; unmatched junction nucleotides: 7. Germline values: CDR1 LGHDT, CDR2 YNNKEL (reference sequence). The DNA of the CDR3 is TGTGCCAGCAGCCAAAACGACGGGGGGAGAGAGACCCAGTACTTC. Protein sequence: CASSQNDGGRETQYF.

J is TRBJ2-7 and V is TRBV11-3, with TRBD2 identical over 8 bases. CDR1 and CDR2 from the germline V gene are SGHNT and YENEEA. Trimming took 1 base from V and 6 from J; bases not matched to a gene: 8. There are 15 residues in the CDR3. The CDR3 region has the DNA TGTGCCAGCAGCTTAGGCGGCGGGGCGGGGGGCGAGCAGTACGTC. It translates to CASSLGGGAGGEQYV.

The chain uses TRBV24-1 and TRBJ2-6, with D possibly matching TRBD2 (5 bases). This CDR3 comprises 15 residues. Germline assignment: CDR1 KGHDR and CDR2 SFDVKD. Deletions cut 7 bases from V and 2 bases from J, with 11 bases between. This CDR3 reads CATSVRGTGANVLTF. CDR3 in DNA: TGTGCCACCAGCGTTCGGGGAACTGGGGCCAACGTCCTGACTTTC.

The genes are TRBV13 and TRBJ2-1; 7 nucleotides match TRBD2. CDR1 PRHDT and CDR2 FYEKMQ come from the germline V gene (reference sequence). CDR3 length: 12 amino acids. Trimming took 5 bases from V and 10 from J; bases not matched to a gene: 5. CDR3: CASSQTSNEQFF. The CDR3, as DNA: TGTGCCAGCAGCCAGACTAGCAACGAGCAGTTCTTC.

The chain uses TRBV2 and TRBJ2-2; TRBD2 matches 11 bases. Germline CDR1 reads SNHLY; CDR2 reads FYNNEI. The CDR3 contains 15 residues. V shed 7 bases, J shed 4 bases, and the junction held 5 bases outside the gene matches. CDR3 nucleotide sequence: TGTGCCAGCACCATGACTAGCGGGATCACCGGGGAGCTGTTTTTT. Amino acid sequence: CASTMTSGITGELFF.

The chain employs TRBV19 and TRBJ1-2; D unresolved. Trimming took 3 bases from V and 6 from J, leaving 14 bases between them. The CDR3 loop spans 14 amino acids. Germline assignment: CDR1 LNHDA and CDR2 SQIVND (reference sequence). In DNA, the CDR3 is TGTGCCAGTAGTATCTGGCAGGCATCTGATGGCTACACCTTC. Encoded protein: CASSIWQASDGYTF.

This rearrangement joins TRBV5-5 to TRBJ2-7; D is perhaps TRBD2 (7 bases). Trimming cost V 0 bases and J 1 base, with 11 bases left between them. This CDR3 has 15 amino acids. From germline, CDR1 is SGHKS and CDR2 YYEKEE (reference sequence). The CDR3 reads CASSLGGGLSYEQYV. DNA for the CDR3: TGTGCCAGCAGCTTGGGCGGGGGCCTATCCTACGAGCAGTACGTC.